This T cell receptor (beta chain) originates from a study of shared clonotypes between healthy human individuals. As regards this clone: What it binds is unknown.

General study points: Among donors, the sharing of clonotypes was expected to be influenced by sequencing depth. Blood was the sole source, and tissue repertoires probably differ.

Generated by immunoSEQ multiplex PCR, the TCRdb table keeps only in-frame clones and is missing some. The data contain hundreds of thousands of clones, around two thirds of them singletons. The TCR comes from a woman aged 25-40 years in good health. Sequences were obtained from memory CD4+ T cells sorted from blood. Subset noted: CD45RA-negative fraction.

CDR3 DNA sequence: TGTGCCAGCAGCTTGGACAGCTACACTGAAGCTTTCTTT. Translating it yields CASSLDSYTEAFF. The rearrangement uses TRBV11-2 and TRBJ1-1; TRBD1 might be the D (6 bases). Deletions cut 3 bases from V and 3 bases from J, with 8 bases between. Germline V gene sequence: CDR1 SGHAT, CDR2 FQNNGV. This CDR3 is 13 amino acids long. The full variable domain, rest sourced from reference TRBV11-2 and TRBJ1-1, is EAGVAQSPRYKIIEKRQSVAFWCNPISGHATLYWYQQILGQGPKLLIQFQNNGVVDDSQLPKDRFSAERLKGVDSTLKIQPAKLEDSAVYLCASSLDSYTEAFFGQGTRLTVV.